A selection of T cell receptor beta chains follows, all from one sample in a study of Graves' ophthalmopathy and Graves' hyperthyroidism. MiXCR, run by TCRdb on the multiplex PCR reads, gives a single entry per CDR3 protein. The sample yields a few hundred thousand distinct CDR3 sequences, around 21% seen once. Input material: peripheral blood. Receptor source: a woman younger than 30 with stable Graves' hyperthyroidism. Each CDR3 is given with its conserved first and last residue. The D gene is left open where the match is weak. Some rows have no size entry. The others give once, few or many, or a class for an expanded clone.

d_call	j_call	clone_size	v_call	cdr3_aa	cdr3_nt
TRBD2	TRBJ2-5	few	TRBV6-5	CASSASTSGETQYF	TGTGCCAGCAGTGCCTCGACTAGCGGTGAGACCCAGTACTTC
.	TRBJ1-5	many	TRBV6-5	CASSYDRDAYQPQHF	TGTGCCAGCAGTTATGACCGGGACGCATATCAGCCCCAGCATTTT
TRBD1	TRBJ2-7	many	TRBV7-9	CASRGQVSYEQYF	TGTGCCAGCAGGGGACAGGTCTCCTACGAGCAGTACTTC
.	TRBJ2-7	many	TRBV10-3	CAINDNSYEQYF	TGTGCCATCAATGACAACTCCTACGAGCAGTACTTC
.	TRBJ2-7	many	TRBV15	CATSRGEVSYEQYF	TGTGCCACCAGCAGAGGGGAGGTCTCCTACGAGCAGTACTTC
TRBD1	TRBJ2-7	many	TRBV4-3	CASSQVVDRASEQYF	TGCGCCAGCAGCCAAGTTGTGGACAGGGCCAGCGAGCAGTACTTC
TRBD2	TRBJ2-7	few	TRBV4-1	CASTDGTSGAYEQYF	TGCGCCAGCACCGACGGGACTAGCGGCGCCTACGAGCAGTACTTC
.	TRBJ1-5	many	TRBV6-1	CASSGGGGYSNQPQHF	TGTGCCAGCAGTGGGGGGGGGGGATATAGCAATCAGCCCCAGCATTTT
TRBD1	TRBJ2-7	.	TRBV6-2/TRBV6-3	CASSYFPDRDRRSSYEQYF	TGTGCCAGCAGTTACTTTCCGGATCGGGACAGGCGGAGCTCCTACGAGCAGTACTTC
TRBD2	TRBJ2-5	.	TRBV6-1	CATRTSGGAWRETQYF	TGTGCCACCCGAACTAGCGGGGGGGCCTGGAGAGAGACCCAGTACTTC
.	TRBJ1-2	.	TRBV6-1	CASSVPPGGEGYTF	TGTGCCAGCAGTGTCCCCCCTGGGGGAGAGGGCTACACCTTC
TRBD1	TRBJ2-7	many	TRBV24-1	CATSDKGTGSEDERYF	TGTGCCACCAGTGACAAGGGGACAGGATCCGAGGACGAGCGGTACTTC
TRBD1	TRBJ2-4	many	TRBV6-5	CASSWTGAIAKNIQYF	TGTGCCAGCAGTTGGACAGGGGCCATAGCCAAAAACATTCAGTACTTC
.	TRBJ1-1	many	TRBV6-1	CASSEFAGFAEAFF	TGTGCCAGCAGTGAATTTGCAGGGTTCGCTGAAGCTTTCTTT
.	TRBJ2-2	many	TRBV10-3	CAISWTEANTGELFF	TGTGCCATCAGCTGGACAGAGGCGAACACCGGGGAGCTGTTTTTT
.	TRBJ1-5	few	TRBV4-1	CASSQGEDQPQHF	TGCGCCAGCAGCCAAGGCGAGGATCAGCCCCAGCATTTT
.	TRBJ1-2	many	TRBV29-1	CSVVGLRGYTF	TGCAGCGTTGTAGGGCTTCGGGGCTACACCTTC
.	TRBJ1-6	.	TRBV15	CATSRAGTLVSPLHF	TGTGCCACCAGCAGAGCGGGTACCTTGGTTTCACCCCTCCACTTT
.	TRBJ1-2	few	TRBV30	CAWSPTGFWGYGYTF	TGTGCCTGGAGTCCTACAGGGTTTTGGGGGTATGGCTACACCTTC
.	TRBJ1-6	.	TRBV12-3/TRBV12-4	CASSLGAFTNSPLHF	TGTGCCAGCAGCTTAGGGGCGTTTACGAATTCACCCCTCCACTTT
.	TRBJ1-2	many	TRBV27	CASRTSGHYGYTF	TGTGCCAGCAGAACATCGGGGCACTATGGCTACACCTTC
TRBD1	TRBJ2-7	few	TRBV4-3	CASSQGGQGSYEQYF	TGCGCCAGCAGCCAGGGGGGACAGGGCTCCTACGAGCAGTACTTC
.	TRBJ2-7	.	TRBV6-9	CRRPDYRSGSSYEQYF	TGTCGAAGGCCCGATTACCGCAGCGGGTCCTCCTACGAGCAGTACTTC
.	TRBJ2-5	.	TRBV6-1	CASSPPVGAVETQYF	TGTGCCAGCAGCCCCCCGGTTGGGGCGGTGGAGACCCAGTACTTC
TRBD2	TRBJ2-3	few	TRBV18	CASSLTSGATDTQYF	TGTGCCAGCTCACTGACTAGCGGAGCCACAGATACGCAGTATTTT
.	TRBJ2-5	many	TRBV29-1	CSVGWQAQETQYF	TGCAGCGTTGGATGGCAGGCACAAGAGACCCAGTACTTC
.	TRBJ2-3	.	TRBV7-9	CASSFQGRDTQYF	TGTGCCAGCAGCTTCCAGGGTAGGGATACGCAGTATTTT
.	TRBJ1-3	.	TRBV18	CASSPGTPNTIYF	TGTGCCAGCTCACCGGGGACGCCAAACACCATATATTTT
.	TRBJ1-3	many	TRBV28	CASRYRVAPGNTIYF	TGTGCCAGCAGGTACAGGGTCGCTCCTGGAAACACCATATATTTT
.	TRBJ1-6	many	TRBV27	CASSLNGGRPLHF	TGTGCCAGCAGTTTAAATGGGGGGCGACCCCTCCACTTT
.	TRBJ1-1	once	TRBV12-3/TRBV12-4	CASSPQGAVAFF	TGTGCCAGCAGCCCCCAGGGCGCGGTAGCTTTCTTT
TRBD2	TRBJ2-7	many	TRBV6-1	CASVRSGISHEQYF	TGTGCCAGCGTAAGGAGCGGGATCTCCCACGAGCAGTACTTC
.	TRBJ2-7	.	TRBV6-1	CASLAGSGEQYF	TGTGCCAGCTTGGCAGGCTCGGGGGAGCAGTACTTC
TRBD1	TRBJ1-1	many	TRBV6-5	CASSYDRVNTEAFF	TGTGCCAGCAGTTACGACAGGGTGAACACTGAAGCTTTCTTT
.	TRBJ1-5	.	TRBV4-1	CASSRVPRVGNQPQHF	TGCGCCAGCAGCCGGGTCCCCCGTGTGGGCAATCAGCCCCAGCATTTT
.	TRBJ2-2	many	TRBV4-3	CASSQDWVRGRGELFF	TGCGCCAGCAGCCAAGATTGGGTCCGGGGAAGGGGGGAGCTGTTTTTT
.	TRBJ1-5	many	TRBV12-3/TRBV12-4	CASSFGQPQHF	TGTGCCAGCAGTTTCGGACAGCCCCAGCATTTT
TRBD1	TRBJ2-5	many	TRBV24-1	CATSERTGPEETQYF	TGTGCCACCAGTGAAAGGACAGGGCCTGAAGAGACCCAGTACTTC
TRBD1	TRBJ2-7	many	TRBV20-1	CSARVPGQDYEQYF	TGCAGTGCTAGAGTACCGGGACAGGACTACGAGCAGTACTTC
.	TRBJ1-1	many	TRBV5-1	CASSLGPSGWNTEAFF	TGCGCCAGCAGCTTGGGCCCTTCGGGATGGAACACTGAAGCTTTCTTT
.	TRBJ1-3	many	TRBV2	CASSARERGNTIYF	TGTGCCAGCAGCGCCAGGGAGAGGGGAAACACCATATATTTT
.	TRBJ2-5	many	TRBV11-2	CASSFRGVQETQYF	TGTGCCAGCAGCTTCAGGGGGGTTCAAGAGACCCAGTACTTC
TRBD1	TRBJ2-7	.	TRBV30	CAWNPGQVVSYEQYF	TGTGCCTGGAACCCGGGACAGGTGGTCTCCTACGAGCAGTACTTC
.	TRBJ1-1	many	TRBV29-1	CSVGQNTEAFF	TGCAGCGTCGGACAGAACACTGAAGCTTTCTTT
.	TRBJ2-5	many	TRBV18	CASSDLLDRTQETQYF	TGTGCCAGCTCAGACCTACTTGACAGAACGCAAGAGACCCAGTACTTC
.	TRBJ1-2	.	TRBV6-4	CASSETEASNYGYTF	TGTGCCAGCAGTGAAACAGAAGCTTCTAACTATGGCTACACCTTC
.	TRBJ2-7	many	TRBV18	CASSPIRVEQYF	TGTGCCAGCTCACCAATAAGGGTCGAGCAGTACTTC
.	TRBJ2-5	many	TRBV7-6	CASSFVEETQYF	TGTGCCAGCAGCTTTGTGGAGGAGACCCAGTACTTC
.	TRBJ2-7	.	TRBV29-1	CSVEGQTYEQYF	TGCAGCGTTGAAGGGCAAACCTACGAGCAGTACTTC